The 26 T cell receptor beta chains below come from one sample, sequenced in a study of a mutant IDH1 vaccine in newly diagnosed glioma listed by TCRdb under 2021. These receptors have no known antigen. The protocol used for the library was the immunoSEQ multiplex PCR assay. Imported from immuneACCESS, the table was reduced by TCRdb to in-frame sequences with V and J called. These copies leave out some clones; in studies compared against another copy, an unresolved V gene accounts for under half, and the cause of the remainder is not known. The sample table shows around 62,000 clones, and approximately 91% are seen once. The ten largest clonotypes hold 1.5% to 2.5% of the sample. The sample's time point label, in plain terms: week 11, during vaccination. A 20-mer mutant IDH1 peptide at 300 micrograms in Montanide made up each vaccine dose, which was injected subcutaneously together with topical imiquimod.

The source material was PBMCs, sampled from a glioma patient whose treatment included an IDH1 peptide vaccine. These receptor sequences come from a man aged 40-50 years with glioma.

This chain uses TRBV27 with TRBJ2-7; TRBD1 matches 11 bases. V shed 6 bases and J 6 bases; nucleotides not matched to a gene: 7. The CDR3 loop spans 14 amino acids. Per germline, CDR1 MNHEY and CDR2 SMNVEV (reference sequence). This CDR3 is CASSQDRGRREQYF. The CDR3 DNA is TGTGCCAGCAGCCAGGACAGGGGGCGACGCGAGCAGTACTTC.

V gene TRBV30 combines with J gene TRBJ1-2; maybe TRBD1 (5 bases). CDR3 length equals 12 residues. CDR1 is GTSNPN and CDR2 is SVGIG in the germline V gene (reference sequence). Trimming took 1 base from V and 2 from J, leaving 5 bases between them. This CDR3 is CAWSGGNYGYTF. CDR3 bases: TGTGCCTGGAGTGGGGGGAACTATGGCTACACCTTC.

This rearrangement joins TRBV7-2 to TRBJ2-7; tentatively, D is TRBD2 (5 bases). V lost 0 bases and J 0 bases, leaving 9 bases between the germline ends. The CDR3 is 15 amino acids. Looked up from germline, CDR1 is SGHTA and CDR2 is FQGNSA. The CDR3 DNA reads as TGTGCCAGCAGCTTAGCTCCTAGCTCCTCCTACGAGCAGTACTTC. The encoded protein is CASSLAPSSSYEQYF.

J is TRBJ1-2 and V is TRBV29-1; 7 nucleotides align to TRBD1. The CDR3 is 13 amino acids. CDR1 is SQVTM and CDR2 is ANQGSEA in the germline V gene. J was trimmed by 3 bases and V by 5 bases; bases with no gene match: 6. The CDR3 reads CSVSPGTDYGYTF. The CDR3 DNA reads TGCAGCGTTTCCCCCGGGACAGACTATGGCTACACCTTC.

This rearrangement joins TRBV10-3 to TRBJ2-3; no reliable D call. Trimming took off 6 bases at V and 5 bases at J, with 6 bases between the two ends. The CDR3 length is 11 residues. CDR1 is ENHRY and CDR2 is SYGVKD in the germline V gene. CDR3: CAISLGDTQYF. The DNA of the CDR3 is TGTGCCATCAGCCTCGGAGATACGCAGTATTTT.

The chain uses TRBV30 and TRBJ1-2, with D maybe TRBD1 (6 bases). In germline, CDR1 is GTSNPN, CDR2 SVGIG (reference sequence). Trimming pared 0 bases from V and 2 bases from J, leaving 13 bases between. The CDR3 totals 15 residues. CDR3 bases: TGTGCCTGGAGTGTACCAAGAGGGGGGAACTATGGCTACACCTTC. Translating gives CAWSVPRGGNYGYTF.

This chain joins TRBV30 and TRBJ2-5; 8 bases match TRBD2. The CDR3 extends over 14 amino acids. Germline V lookup: CDR1 GTSNPN, CDR2 SVGIG (reference sequence). V shed 2 bases, J shed 1 base, and the junction held 3 bases outside the gene matches. As DNA, the CDR3 is TGTGCCTGGAGTATAGCGGGGCCCCAAGAGACCCAGTACTTC. Its translation: CAWSIAGPQETQYF.

The rearrangement uses TRBV9 and TRBJ2-3; a weak D match, TRBD2 (6 bases). In germline, CDR1 is SGDLS, CDR2 YYNGEE. Trimming cost V 0 bases and J 3 bases, with 11 bases left between them. The CDR3 length is 15 residues. For the CDR3, the DNA is TGTGCCAGCAGCGTAGTCAGGGAGGTAACAGATACGCAGTATTTT. Translating gives CASSVVREVTDTQYF. Supplemented by reference TRBV9 and TRBJ2-3, the full variable domain reads DSGVTQTPKHLITATGQRVTLRCSPRSGDLSVYWYQQSLDQGLQFLIQYYNGEERAKGNILERFSAQQFPDLHSELNLSSLELGDSALYFCASSVVREVTDTQYFGPGTRLTVL.

Written as DNA, the CDR3 is TGTGCCAGTAGTACGGGCCCGGGAACCGGGGAGCTGTTTTTT. The encoded protein is CASSTGPGTGELFF. The chain combines TRBV19 with TRBJ2-2, with D possibly matching TRBD2 (5 bases). The CDR3 runs 14 residues. V lost 4 bases and J lost 5, with 11 bases in between. The germline V gene encodes CDR1 LNHDA and CDR2 SQIVND (reference sequence).

The rearrangement joins TRBV7-2 to TRBJ2-7; maybe TRBD2 (6 bases). CDR1 and CDR2 from the germline V gene are SGHTA and FQGNSA. The CDR3 has 15 residues. Trimming removed 0 bases at V and 3 bases at J, with 12 bases between. The CDR3 nucleotides are TGTGCCAGCAGCTTAGCGCATATTAGCGGCTACGAGCAGTACTTC. Amino acid sequence: CASSLAHISGYEQYF.

V usage is TRBV10-3 and J usage is TRBJ2-1; 11 positions agree with TRBD2. V dropped 3 bases and J dropped 3; count of bases not matched to a gene: 1. Germline-derived CDR1 and CDR2 are ENHRY and SYGVKD. The CDR3 contains 15 residues. The CDR3, as DNA: TGTGCCATCAGTGAACTAGCGGGGGACTACAATGAGCAGTTCTTC. Protein sequence: CAISELAGDYNEQFF.

The V call is TRBV28, the J call TRBJ1-1, with 7 bases identical to TRBD1. The CDR3 runs to 15 residues. Germline V gives CDR1 MDHEN, CDR2 SYDVKM. The ends lost 0 bases at V and 0 bases at J; junction bases unmatched: 1. Here the CDR3 reads CASSLWGTVNTEAFF. The CDR3 DNA is TGTGCCAGCAGTTTATGGGGGACAGTGAACACTGAAGCTTTCTTT.

The chain uses TRBV4-1 and TRBJ1-1; TRBD1 might be the D (5 bases). The germline V gene encodes CDR1 MGHRA and CDR2 YSYEKL. V lost 0 bases, J lost 4 bases, and 15 bases lay in between. The CDR3 is 16 amino acids. Here the CDR3 reads CASSQELGYGGTEAFF. DNA for the CDR3: TGCGCCAGCAGCCAAGAATTAGGGTATGGGGGCACTGAAGCTTTCTTT.

This CDR3 reads CASSFTGLAGGRADTQYF. As DNA, the CDR3 is TGCGCCAGCAGCTTTACGGGACTAGCGGGGGGGCGCGCAGATACGCAGTATTTT. The chain couples TRBV5-1 to TRBJ2-3; 16 bases are a match to TRBD2. The CDR3 has 18 residues. Germline lookup yields CDR1 SGHRS and CDR2 YFSETQ. With 2 bases clipped from V and 4 bases from J, the junction kept 7 bases outside the gene matches.

The chain joins TRBV7-9 to TRBJ2-3; perhaps D is TRBD1 or TRBD2 (5 bases each). Germline V gene sequence: CDR1 SEHNR, CDR2 FQNEAQ (reference sequence). This CDR3 region has 14 residues. V dropped 5 bases and J dropped 8 bases, with 17 bases sitting between them. CDR3 loop: CASSPQSGTGTQYF. The CDR3 bases are TGTGCCAGCAGCCCCCAGTCGGGGACGGGTACGCAGTATTTT.

V is TRBV2 and J is TRBJ2-3; the match to TRBD2 covers 9 bases. This CDR3 comprises 16 residues. With V trimmed by 6 bases and J by 5 bases, 12 bases remained unmatched. The germline CDR1 and CDR2 sequences are SNHLY and FYNNEI. The CDR3 DNA sequence: TGTGCCAGCAGCCACCCTAATAGCGGGAGTAGAGATACGCAGTATTTT. Residues: CASSHPNSGSRDTQYF.

J is TRBJ1-1 and V is TRBV4-2, with a tentative D call TRBD1 (5 bases). V shed 0 bases and J shed 4 bases, with 9 bases lying between them. The CDR3 is 14 residues long. Germline-derived CDR1 and CDR2 are LGHNA and YNFKEQ. The CDR3 coding sequence is TGTGCCAGCAGCCAAGATTCAGGGCCCACTGAAGCTTTCTTT. Its protein is CASSQDSGPTEAFF.

The chain has TRBV28 and TRBJ1-2; 7 bases align to TRBD1. This CDR3 has 14 amino acids. Germline V CDR1 and CDR2: MDHEN, SYDVKM. The V segment lost 8 bases and the J segment 4 bases; nucleotides outside the gene matches: 10. CDR3 residues: CASGETGLGYGYTF. The CDR3 DNA sequence: TGTGCCAGCGGGGAGACAGGGTTGGGCTATGGCTACACCTTC.

This clone was counted a single time. The chain employs TRBV23-1 and TRBJ2-7; no firm D call. TRBV23-1 is classed as an ORF, of uncertain function. The V end was cut by 8 bases, the J end by 3 bases, with 11 bases between. The CDR3 loop spans 12 amino acids. The CDR3 coding sequence is TGCGCCAGCTCCTCGATAGGCTACGAGCAGTACGTC. Encoded protein: CASSSIGYEQYV.

The rearrangement links TRBV5-1 to TRBJ2-2, with 7 bases that match TRBD1. J lost 6 bases, V lost 0 bases, and 5 bases had no gene match. Germline values: CDR1 SGHRS, CDR2 YFSETQ. The CDR3 contains 15 residues. DNA for the CDR3: TGCGCCAGCAGCTTGGACAGGGGATTGGCCGGGGAGCTGTTTTTT. Translating it yields CASSLDRGLAGELFF.

The sample holds one count of this clone. The chain uses TRBV5-4 and TRBJ1-2; no reliable D call. CDR1 is SGHNT, CDR2 YYREEE, per germline (reference sequence). This CDR3 is 18 amino acids long. Trimming took off 4 bases at V and 1 base at J, with 23 bases between the two ends. CDR3 residues: CASSPSRSSWALNYGYTF. The CDR3 region has the DNA TGTGCCAGCAGCCCATCAAGGTCCTCATGGGCTCTTAACTATGGCTACACCTTC.

Note on this clone: The same CDR3 can be traced to other DNA sequences in this sample. The chain couples TRBV9 to TRBJ1-5, with D uncertain. The CDR3 consists of 13 residues. V dropped 0 bases and J dropped 0 bases, with 1 base sitting between them. Looked up from germline, CDR1 is SGDLS and CDR2 is YYNGEE. As DNA, the CDR3 is TGTGCCAGCAGCGTAGGTAGCAATCAGCCCCAGCATTTT. This sequence encodes CASSVGSNQPQHF. The whole variable domain, remainder taken from reference TRBV9 and TRBJ1-5, is DSGVTQTPKHLITATGQRVTLRCSPRSGDLSVYWYQQSLDQGLQFLIQYYNGEERAKGNILERFSAQQFPDLHSELNLSSLELGDSALYFCASSVGSNQPQHFGDGTRLSIL.

The rearrangement links TRBV6-6 to TRBJ2-7, with 9 bases aligning to TRBD1. Trimming at V came to 2 bases and at J to 5 bases, leaving 10 bases not matched to a gene. The germline V gene encodes CDR1 MNHNY and CDR2 SVGAGI (reference sequence). The CDR3 length is 16 residues. The CDR3 DNA follows: TGTGCCAGCAGTTACATTGGTGGGACAGGGATGCACGAGCAGTACTTC. Encoded protein: CASSYIGGTGMHEQYF.

A single count supports this clone. The CDR3 here is CSVGRGQNKETQYF. The CDR3 DNA is TGCAGCGTGGGCCGGGGACAAAATAAAGAGACCCAGTACTTC. V usage is TRBV29-1 and J usage is TRBJ2-5; TRBD1 is a possible D gene (6 bases). Germline assignment: CDR1 SQVTM and CDR2 ANQGSEA. Trimming stripped 6 bases from V and 3 bases from J, with 17 bases between. This CDR3 spans 14 amino acids.

About this clone: The junction and the germline gene differ at one end; a read error may be behind it. The chain employs TRBV25-1 and TRBJ2-5, with a possible D match to TRBD2 (5 bases). The CDR3 sequence is 17 residues long. Germline-derived CDR1 and CDR2 are MGHDK and SYGVNS. In DNA form, the CDR3 reads TGTGCCAGCGGTGAATCAAGAGGGCCAGCAGCCCAAGAGACCCAGTACTTC. Translating gives CASGESRGPAAQETQYF.

This clone occurred once. This chain connects TRBV5-8 to TRBJ1-4; D is unresolved. Per the germline V gene, CDR1 is SGHTS and CDR2 is YDEGEE. V lost 4 bases, J lost 8 bases, and 12 bases lay in between. The CDR3 is made up of 13 amino acids. In nucleotides, the CDR3 is TGTGCCAGCAGCCGTGCTGTGGGGGAAAAACTGTTTTTT. Amino acid sequence: CASSRAVGEKLFF.